The next 21 T cell receptor beta chains were all read from a single sample in a study of pediatric ulcerative colitis. The assay was immunoSEQ multiplex PCR, and TCRdb's table has in-frame clones only and misses some. The sample has approximately 30,000 clones, roughly four fifths seen once. The material sequenced was blood. The receptor source for this set is a boy aged 5-17 years with severe ulcerative colitis.

The chain combines TRBV5-1 with TRBJ2-3; the D gene is possibly TRBD2 (7 bases). Germline V gene data show CDR1 as SGHRS and CDR2 as YFSETQ. Trimming removed 3 bases from V and 0 bases from J, with 11 bases in between. This CDR3 is 15 amino acids long. Written as DNA, the CDR3 is TGCGCCAGCAGCTCGCGGGGGCCCAGCACAGATACGCAGTATTTT. Translated: CASSSRGPSTDTQYF.

The chain links TRBV2 to TRBJ1-2; the D is unclear. With 6 bases removed from V and 4 bases from J, the gap between germline ends came to 21 bases. The CDR3 is 16 amino acids. CDR1 is SNHLY, CDR2 FYNNEI, per germline. The CDR3 nucleotides are TGTGCCAGCAGACCCCGAGCGGGGAGCGAGACCTATGGCTACACCTTC. It is translated as CASRPRAGSETYGYTF.

This chain uses TRBV6-6 with TRBJ2-3; no firm D call. V was cut by 6 bases and J by 0 bases, with 13 bases left in between. CDR3 length: 15 residues. Germline CDR1 MNHNY, CDR2 SVGAGI (reference sequence). CDR3 in amino acids: CASRDRTASTDTQYF. Written as DNA, the CDR3 is TGTGCCAGCAGAGACCGGACGGCGAGCACAGATACGCAGTATTTT.

The chain employs TRBV2 and TRBJ1-4; 7 nucleotides match TRBD1. Germline V lookup: CDR1 SNHLY, CDR2 FYNNEI. The CDR3 loop spans 14 amino acids. Unmatched junction bases numbered 9, after V lost 6 bases and J lost 8 bases. CDR3 region: CASSLQGRQEKLFF. CDR3 bases: TGTGCCAGCAGCCTACAGGGGCGGCAAGAAAAACTGTTTTTT.

The rearrangement links TRBV9 to TRBJ2-5; TRBD1 agrees at 9 bases. Trimming cost V 4 bases and J 0 bases; bases outside gene matches: 10. The CDR3 is made up of 17 amino acids. Germline-derived CDR1 and CDR2 are SGDLS and YYNGEE. This chain's CDR3 is CASSKGEGTGYQETQYF. CDR3 in DNA: TGTGCCAGCAGCAAGGGAGAAGGGACAGGGTACCAAGAGACCCAGTACTTC.

This chain joins TRBV10-3 and TRBJ1-2; possible D gene TRBD1, 6 bases. CDR3 length: 11 amino acids. Germline CDR1 and CDR2: ENHRY and SYGVKD. V gave up 6 bases and J gave up 4 bases, with 6 bases separating them. CDR3 residues: CAIRGGYGYTF. Here the CDR3 DNA reads TGTGCCATCAGAGGGGGCTATGGCTACACCTTC.

This chain links TRBV19 with TRBJ1-5; D is uncertain. Germline CDR1 LNHDA, CDR2 SQIVND (reference sequence). Deletions cut 4 bases from V and 5 bases from J, with 15 bases between. The length of the CDR3 is 15 residues. The CDR3 region has the DNA TGTGCCAGTAGTAAAGTCCGAACACGCGATCAGCCCCAGCATTTT. This encodes CASSKVRTRDQPQHF.

This clone was seen more than once but under ten times. V is TRBV9 and J is TRBJ1-2; D is possibly TRBD1 (5 bases). V was trimmed by 4 bases and J by 7 bases, leaving 14 bases between them. Per germline, CDR1 SGDLS and CDR2 YYNGEE. There are 13 residues in the CDR3. CDR3 in amino acids: CASSSRAYGGYTF. The CDR3 bases are TGTGCCAGCAGCTCCAGGGCTTACGGTGGCTACACCTTC.

The genes are TRBV11-2 and TRBJ2-1; 14 bases match TRBD2. Looked up from germline, CDR1 is SGHAT and CDR2 is FQNNGV. The junction had 4 bases not matched to a gene; V was cut back by 5 bases and J by 4 bases. This CDR3 has 16 residues. The CDR3 DNA is TGTGCCAGCAGCGCGTGGACTAGCGGGGGGTACAATGAGCAGTTCTTC. Amino acids: CASSAWTSGGYNEQFF.

The chain carries TRBV30 and TRBJ1-2; possible D gene TRBD1, 5 bases. The CDR3 consists of 12 residues. The germline V and J ends were trimmed by 8 bases and 8 bases, with 18 bases remaining between them. Germline assignment: CDR1 GTSNPN and CDR2 SVGIG (reference sequence). In DNA, the CDR3 is TGTGCCGTGAGGGAGGGGTCGAGCGGCTACACCTTC. The encoded protein is CAVREGSSGYTF.

The chain links TRBV19 to TRBJ2-5; perhaps D is TRBD1 or TRBD2 (5 bases each). Germline V CDR1 and CDR2: LNHDA, SQIVND (reference sequence). This CDR3 spans 13 amino acids. V was pared by 3 bases and J by 1 base, with 6 bases between. CDR3 nucleotide sequence: TGTGCCAGTAGTATCGGGACCCAAGAGACCCAGTACTTC. Translating it yields CASSIGTQETQYF.

This rearrangement joins TRBV7-6 to TRBJ2-1; no reliable D call. CDR3 size: 12 residues. V was clipped by 6 bases and J by 6 bases, with 9 bases between them. The germline V gene has CDR1 SGHVS and CDR2 FNYEAQ. This CDR3 is CASSLHGNEQFF. CDR3 sequence (DNA): TGTGCCAGCAGTCTACATGGCAATGAGCAGTTCTTC. Full variable domain (outside the CDR3, taken from reference TRBV7-6 and TRBJ2-1): GAGVSQSPRYKVTKRGQDVALRCDPISGHVSLYWYRQALGQGPEFLTYFNYEAQQDKSGLPNDRFSAERPEGSISTLTIQRTEQRDSAMYRCASSLHGNEQFFGPGTRLTVL.

This clone was seen a single time. The genes are TRBV19 and TRBJ2-5; possible D gene TRBD2, 6 bases. Germline V lookup: CDR1 LNHDA, CDR2 SQIVND (reference sequence). The CDR3 is made up of 14 amino acids. Trimming took 5 bases from V and 11 from J, leaving 21 bases between them. The CDR3 sequence: CASSLAGTRDSQYF. The DNA of the CDR3 is TGTGCCAGTAGTCTCGCGGGGACTCGGGACTCTCAGTACTTC.

Written as DNA, the CDR3 is TGTGCCAGCAGTGACCCGGCAGCGGCACAAGAGACCCAGTACTTC. This sequence encodes CASSDPAAAQETQYF. The chain has TRBV6-6 and TRBJ2-5; TRBD2 might be the D (5 bases). The CDR3 totals 15 residues. The ends were cut back, 5 bases at V and 2 bases at J, with 15 bases in the middle. Germline loops: CDR1 MNHNY, CDR2 SVGAGI (reference sequence).

The chain has TRBV5-5 and TRBJ2-3, with D possibly matching TRBD1 (6 bases). The V gene's germline CDR1 is SGHKS and CDR2 YYEKEE (reference sequence). With 4 bases removed from V and 0 bases from J, the gap between germline ends came to 12 bases. There are 15 residues in the CDR3. The CDR3 DNA reads TGTGCCAGCAGCCCGGGACAAACTAGCACAGATACGCAGTATTTT. This encodes CASSPGQTSTDTQYF.

The CDR3 loop reads CASSHIRTGQDNEAFF. Here the CDR3 DNA reads TGTGCCAGCAGCCATATTAGGACAGGCCAAGATAATGAAGCTTTCTTT. This chain links TRBV11-2 with TRBJ1-1; the match to TRBD1 covers 7 bases. The germline CDR1 and CDR2 sequences are SGHAT and FQNNGV. The length of the CDR3 is 16 residues. V lost 5 bases, J lost 7 bases, and 16 bases stayed unmatched.

This clone was seen only once. The chain has TRBV30 and TRBJ2-3; 9 nucleotides match TRBD2. J was trimmed by 6 bases and V by 5 bases; bases with no gene match: 15. Looked up from germline, CDR1 is GTSNPN and CDR2 is SVGIG (reference sequence). The CDR3 extends over 16 amino acids. The CDR3 DNA reads as TGTGCCTGGCGACCCGGGTCTAGCGGGGCCGGGGATACGCAGTATTTT. This encodes CAWRPGSSGAGDTQYF.

The chain is built from TRBV30 and TRBJ2-7; D may be TRBD1 or TRBD2 (5 bases each). Trimming removed 0 bases at V and 3 bases at J, with 12 bases between. This CDR3 spans 14 amino acids. The germline V gene encodes CDR1 GTSNPN and CDR2 SVGIG (reference sequence). CDR3 nucleotides: TGTGCCTGGAGTGTTGGGGGTAGGGTCTACGAGCAGTACTTC. Its protein product is CAWSVGGRVYEQYF.

The CDR3 region is CAVGGGELFF. The CDR3 DNA follows: TGTGCCGTGGGTGGCGGGGAGCTGTTTTTT. V and J are TRBV11-3 and TRBJ2-2; no clear D gene. This CDR3 spans 10 amino acids. Trimming removed 11 bases from V and 7 bases from J, with 8 bases in between. Germline CDR1 SGHNT, CDR2 YENEEA.

The chain employs TRBV6-6 and TRBJ1-2; 7 positions agree with TRBD1. The germline gives CDR1 MNHNY, CDR2 SVGAGI (reference sequence). This CDR3 is 13 amino acids long. V shed 8 bases and J 8 bases; nucleotides not matched to a gene: 11. Written as DNA, the CDR3 is TGTGCCAGCGGGAGAGGACAGGTGTACGGCTACACCTTC. This gives the protein CASGRGQVYGYTF.

V gene TRBV7-8 combines with J gene TRBJ1-1; D unclear. V was trimmed by 5 bases and J by 4 bases, leaving 8 bases between them. The length of the CDR3 is 12 residues. CDR1 is SGHVS, CDR2 FQNEAQ, per germline. DNA for the CDR3: TGTGCCAGCAGCCGGAGTCGCACTGAAGCTTTCTTT. The encoded protein is CASSRSRTEAFF.